The next 10 T cell receptor beta chains were all read from a single sample in a study of blood T cell repertoires in COVID-19. The repertoire was sequenced with immunoSEQ multiplex PCR; TCRdb's copy has only in-frame clones and lacks some. The sample carries 75,000 to 100,000 clones, roughly 82% recorded once. Input material: peripheral blood. Receptor source: a human donor in a cohort sampled during active COVID-19.

V usage is TRBV19 and J usage is TRBJ2-7; 10 bases line up with TRBD2. With 5 bases clipped from V and 5 bases from J, the junction kept 12 bases outside the gene matches. The CDR3 runs to 16 residues. CDR1 and CDR2 (germline): LNHDA, SQIVND (reference sequence). In DNA form, the CDR3 reads TGTGCCAGTAGTTTGGCTAGCGGGGGTTATTTCAACGAGCAGTACTTC. Protein sequence: CASSLASGGYFNEQYF.

This clone was seen just once. The chain carries TRBV5-1 and TRBJ2-1; 7 bases are shared with TRBD1. Per the germline V gene, CDR1 is SGHRS and CDR2 is YFSETQ. This CDR3 spans 15 amino acids. Unmatched junction bases numbered 3, after V lost 1 base and J lost 2 bases. CDR3: CASSLYGTAYNEQFF. Written as DNA, the CDR3 is TGCGCCAGCAGCTTGTACGGGACAGCCTACAATGAGCAGTTCTTC.

The V gene is TRBV5-1, the J gene TRBJ1-1; D is ambiguous. The CDR3 covers 11 residues. The V gene lost 5 bases and the J gene lost 4 bases, with 6 bases spanning the gap. CDR1 and CDR2 from the germline V gene are SGHRS and YFSETQ. CDR3 in amino acids: CASSEGTEAFF. The CDR3 DNA is TGCGCCAGCAGTGAGGGCACTGAAGCTTTCTTT.

The chain is built from TRBV4-1 and TRBJ2-7; no reliable D call. The germline V gene encodes CDR1 MGHRA and CDR2 YSYEKL. V gave up 0 bases and J gave up 1 base, with 7 bases separating them. This CDR3 spans 14 amino acids. CDR3: CASSQEQESYEQYF. For the CDR3, the DNA is TGCGCCAGCAGCCAAGAGCAAGAGTCCTACGAGCAGTACTTC.

This clone has just one count. V usage is TRBV18 and J usage is TRBJ1-1, with 12 bases identical to TRBD1. The CDR3 is made up of 16 amino acids. The V segment lost 4 bases and the J segment 4 bases; nucleotides outside the gene matches: 7. Per germline, CDR1 KGHSH and CDR2 LQKENI. The DNA of the CDR3 is TGTGCCAGCTCACTGGGACAGGGGGCCTTAGGCACTGAAGCTTTCTTT. This sequence encodes CASSLGQGALGTEAFF.

This CDR3 reads CATSDPGQSSYEQYF. CDR3 sequence (DNA): TGTGCCACCAGTGACCCGGGACAGAGCTCCTACGAGCAGTACTTC. The chain is built from TRBV24-1 and TRBJ2-7; 7 bases align to TRBD1. Germline CDR1 and CDR2: KGHDR and SFDVKD. Trimming removed 4 bases from V and 0 bases from J; junction bases left unmatched: 5. The CDR3 spans 15 residues.

This rearrangement joins TRBV19 to TRBJ2-2; possible D gene TRBD2, 7 bases. Per germline, CDR1 LNHDA and CDR2 SQIVND (reference sequence). The V end was cut by 3 bases, the J end by 5 bases, with 19 bases between. CDR3 length equals 17 residues. The CDR3 region has the DNA TGTGCCAGTAGTATTCGTGGCGGAGGGGGGGAGACCGGGGAGCTGTTTTTT. It is translated as CASSIRGGGGETGELFF.

This clone was counted only a few times. J is TRBJ1-1 and V is TRBV29-1; D uncertain. The CDR3 sequence is 11 residues long. Trimming took off 6 bases at V and 1 base at J, with 6 bases between the two ends. CDR1 is SQVTM, CDR2 ANQGSEA, per germline. The CDR3 region has the DNA TGCAGCGTAGACAAGAACACTGAAGCTTTCTTT. It is translated as CSVDKNTEAFF. Supplemented by reference TRBV29-1 and TRBJ1-1, the full variable domain reads SAVISQKPSRDICQRGTSLTIQCQVDSQVTMMFWYRQQPGQSLTLIATANQGSEATYESGFVIDKFPISRPNLTFSTLTVSNMSPEDSSIYLCSVDKNTEAFFGQGTRLTVV.

This chain joins TRBV5-6 and TRBJ2-5, with unresolved D. Germline CDR1 and CDR2: SGHDT and YYEEEE. This CDR3 has 13 residues. Trimming cost V 1 base and J 0 bases, with 4 bases left between them. The CDR3 DNA reads TGTGCCAGCAGCTTGTACAACCAAGAGACCCAGTACTTC. It is translated as CASSLYNQETQYF.

This sequence joins TRBV28 and TRBJ2-3, with 9 bases fitting TRBD2. CDR1 is MDHEN, CDR2 SYDVKM, per germline. Trimming took 1 base from V and 1 from J; bases not matched to a gene: 6. The CDR3 extends over 17 amino acids. CDR3 residues: CASSLLFASGGTDTQYF. The DNA for the CDR3 is TGTGCCAGCAGTTTATTATTCGCTAGCGGGGGCACAGATACGCAGTATTTT. Combining the CDR3 with reference TRBV28 and TRBJ2-3 gives the whole variable domain DVKVTQSSRYLVKRTGEKVFLECVQDMDHENMFWYRQDPGLGLRLIYFSYDVKMKEKGDIPEGYSVSREKKERFSLILESASTNQTSMYLCASSLLFASGGTDTQYFGPGTRLTVL.